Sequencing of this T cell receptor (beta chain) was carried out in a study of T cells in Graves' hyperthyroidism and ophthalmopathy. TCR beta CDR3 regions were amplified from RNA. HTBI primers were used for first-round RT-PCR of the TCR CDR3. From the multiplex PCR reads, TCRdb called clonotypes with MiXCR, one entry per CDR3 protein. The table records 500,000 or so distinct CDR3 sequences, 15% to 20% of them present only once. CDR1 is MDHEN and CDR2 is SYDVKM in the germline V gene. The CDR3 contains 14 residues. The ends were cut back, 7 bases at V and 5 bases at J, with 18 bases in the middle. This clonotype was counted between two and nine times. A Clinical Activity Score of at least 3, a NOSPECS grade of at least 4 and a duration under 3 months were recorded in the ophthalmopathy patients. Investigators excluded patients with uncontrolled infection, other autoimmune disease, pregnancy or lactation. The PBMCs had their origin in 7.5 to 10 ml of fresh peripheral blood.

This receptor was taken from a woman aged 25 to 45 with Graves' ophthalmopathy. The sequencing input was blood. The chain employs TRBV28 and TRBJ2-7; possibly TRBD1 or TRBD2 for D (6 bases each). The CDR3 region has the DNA TGTGCCAGCACCCAATCGGGGGCGGTCCACGAGCAGTACTTC. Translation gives CASTQSGAVHEQYF.